These 26 T cell receptor beta chains came from one sample sequenced in a study of CD8 T cells in Susac syndrome. The authors reverse transcribed roughly 0.45 to 1 ug RNA with random hexamers. TCRdb re-derived calls from the immunoSEQ multiplex PCR reads in MiXCR, one entry per CDR3 protein. The sample consists of 150,000 or so distinct CDR3 sequences, over 85% of them appearing once. Source material: CD8+ T cells from PBMCs. These receptor sequences come from a human donor with multiple sclerosis.

V usage is TRBV9 and J usage is TRBJ2-3; TRBD2 aligns across 10 bases. CDR1 is SGDLS and CDR2 is YYNGEE in the germline V gene. The V segment lost 4 bases and the J segment 4 bases; nucleotides outside the gene matches: 6. There are 15 residues in the CDR3. CDR3 residues: CASSQSGGAADTQYF. DNA for the CDR3: TGTGCCAGCAGCCAGAGCGGGGGGGCCGCAGATACGCAGTATTTT.

V usage is TRBV27 and J usage is TRBJ1-5; D is unresolved. Trimming cost V 2 bases and J 2 bases, with 4 bases left between them. Germline assignment: CDR1 MNHEY and CDR2 SMNVEV (reference sequence). This CDR3 spans 13 amino acids. CDR3 residues: CASSLLGNQPQHF. The CDR3 DNA sequence: TGTGCCAGCAGTTTACTTGGCAATCAGCCCCAGCATTTT.

The V and J genes are TRBV9 and TRBJ2-7; 9 positions match TRBD2. CDR3 length: 15 residues. Trimming removed 1 base from V and 0 bases from J; junction bases left unmatched: 2. Germline V gene lookup returns CDR1 SGDLS and CDR2 YYNGEE. The CDR3 DNA follows: TGTGCCAGCAGCGTATCTAGCGGGGCCTCCTACGAGCAGTACTTC. It specifies CASSVSSGASYEQYF. Full variable domain (rest looked up from reference TRBV9 and TRBJ2-7): DSGVTQTPKHLITATGQRVTLRCSPRSGDLSVYWYQQSLDQGLQFLIQYYNGEERAKGNILERFSAQQFPDLHSELNLSSLELGDSALYFCASSVSSGASYEQYFGPGTRLTVT.

CDR3 sequence: CASRPRAGTGTQPQHF. CDR3 in DNA: TGTGCCAGCAGGCCCCGGGCCGGGACGGGAACTCAGCCCCAGCATTTT. The V gene is TRBV12-3 or TRBV12-4, the J gene TRBJ1-5, with TRBD1 as a possible D gene (5 bases). The CDR3 runs to 16 residues. The V and J ends lost 6 bases and 6 bases respectively, with 21 bases between them.

CDR3 protein: CATQENYGYTF. The CDR3 bases are TGTGCCACACAGGAGAACTATGGCTACACCTTC. The gene calls are TRBV10-3 and TRBJ1-2, with D possibly TRBD1 on 5 matching bases. Germline V gene data show CDR1 as ENHRY and CDR2 as SYGVKD. Trimming shortened V by 10 bases and J by 2 bases, and 8 bases separated the two germline ends. The CDR3 length is 11 residues.

V usage is TRBV7-9 and J usage is TRBJ1-2, with D uncertain. The CDR3 spans 14 residues. Trimming removed 7 bases at V and 5 bases at J, with 17 bases between. Per germline, CDR1 SEHNR and CDR2 FQNEAQ (reference sequence). The CDR3 loop reads CASTNGSPGYGYTF. For the CDR3, the DNA is TGTGCCAGCACCAATGGATCACCAGGTTATGGCTACACCTTC.

This chain joins TRBV20-1 and TRBJ2-1; weak D call: TRBD2 (6 bases). V lost 6 bases, J lost 7 bases, and 13 bases lay in between. CDR3 size: 12 residues. Germline V gene lookup returns CDR1 DFQATT and CDR2 SNEGSKA (reference sequence). CDR3 DNA sequence: TGCAGTGCCCCTTGGGACTCAAATGAGCAGTTCTTC. Its protein product is CSAPWDSNEQFF.

This chain links TRBV20-1 with TRBJ2-2; possibly TRBD1 or TRBD2 for D (6 bases each). V was clipped by 0 bases and J by 7 bases, with 18 bases between them. Germline V gives CDR1 DFQATT, CDR2 SNEGSKA (reference sequence). The CDR3 covers 16 residues. The CDR3 DNA follows: TGCAGTGCTAGAGATTCCTGGGGGGCCGGGAGCGGGGAGCTGTTTTTT. It yields the protein CSARDSWGAGSGELFF.

This chain joins TRBV30 and TRBJ2-2, with D possibly being TRBD1 (6 bases). V was pared by 4 bases and J by 5 bases, with 14 bases between. The CDR3 runs to 14 residues. Germline lookup yields CDR1 GTSNPN and CDR2 SVGIG (reference sequence). The CDR3 loop is CAWKHRVPTGELFF. DNA of the CDR3: TGTGCCTGGAAGCACAGGGTGCCGACCGGGGAGCTGTTTTTT. The complete variable domain, with remaining parts taken from reference TRBV30 and TRBJ2-2, reads SQTIHQWPATLVQPVGSPLSLECTVEGTSNPNLYWYRQAAGRGLQLLFYSVGIGQISSEVPQNLSASRPQDRQFILSSKKLLLSDSGFYLCAWKHRVPTGELFFGEGSRLTVL.

This clonotype showed up just once. The chain couples TRBV15 to TRBJ2-1; D unclear. The germline V and J ends were trimmed by 5 bases and 4 bases, with 6 bases remaining between them. CDR1 LNHNV and CDR2 YYDKDF come from the germline V gene (reference sequence). The CDR3 loop spans 12 amino acids. CDR3 DNA sequence: TGTGCCACCAGCCAACAGTACAATGAGCAGTTCTTC. It yields the protein CATSQQYNEQFF. The full variable domain, its missing parts supplied by reference TRBV15 and TRBJ2-1, is DAMVIQNPRYQVTQFGKPVTLSCSQTLNHNVMYWYQQKSSQAPKLLFHYYDKDFNNEADTPDNFQSRRPNTSFCFLDIRSPGLGDTAMYLCATSQQYNEQFFGPGTRLTVL.

The chain has TRBV28 and TRBJ1-5; 8 nucleotides match TRBD1. This CDR3 has 14 residues. CDR1 and CDR2 (germline): MDHEN, SYDVKM. V dropped 4 bases and J dropped 7; count of bases not matched to a gene: 6. The CDR3 here is CASSSGQGLQPQHF. CDR3 bases: TGTGCCAGCAGTTCCGGACAGGGTTTACAGCCCCAGCATTTT.

This chain connects TRBV12-3 or TRBV12-4 to TRBJ1-2; the match to TRBD1 covers 8 bases. The CDR3 has 13 amino acids. The J segment lost 8 bases and the V segment lost 4 bases, leaving 6 bases of the junction unmatched. The CDR3 sequence is CASSYGTGRGYTF. In nucleotides, the CDR3 is TGTGCCAGCAGTTATGGGACAGGACGAGGCTACACCTTC.

The rearrangement uses TRBV25-1 and TRBJ2-2; D gene unclear. Germline V gene data show CDR1 as MGHDK and CDR2 as SYGVNS. This CDR3 is 14 amino acids long. The V end was cut by 4 bases, the J end by 6 bases, with 12 bases between. In DNA form, the CDR3 reads TGTGCCAGCAGTGCGGCAGCAGTCCCCGGGGAGCTGTTTTTT. Translating it yields CASSAAAVPGELFF.

The gene calls are TRBV20-1 and TRBJ2-2; the D gene is possibly TRBD1 (5 bases). V was trimmed by 6 bases and J by 2 bases, leaving 22 bases between them. The CDR3 covers 17 residues. From germline, CDR1 is DFQATT and CDR2 SNEGSKA (reference sequence). The CDR3 nucleotides are TGCAGTGCCCCCGCAGGGCCGCGTATTCCAAACACCGGGGAGCTGTTTTTT. It is translated as CSAPAGPRIPNTGELFF.

The chain has TRBV7-9 and TRBJ1-1; 8 bases line up with TRBD1. Trimming at V came to 4 bases and at J to 3 bases, leaving 16 bases not matched to a gene. Germline V gene data show CDR1 as SEHNR and CDR2 as FQNEAQ (reference sequence). The CDR3 sequence is 18 residues long. This CDR3 reads CASSSGAGGSLGYTEAFF. The CDR3 DNA is TGTGCCAGCAGCTCCGGGGCAGGGGGCTCGTTGGGATACACTGAAGCTTTCTTT.

This clonotype has just a few counts. This sequence joins TRBV29-1 and TRBJ1-2; D unresolved. This CDR3 region has 12 residues. Per the germline V gene, CDR1 is SQVTM and CDR2 is ANQGSEA. The V gene lost 0 bases and the J gene lost 6 bases, with 8 bases spanning the gap. The CDR3 is CSVEDRGNGYTF. The CDR3 region has the DNA TGCAGCGTTGAAGATCGTGGAAATGGCTACACCTTC.

The chain uses TRBV7-9 and TRBJ1-1; no reliable D call. Germline V CDR1 and CDR2: SEHNR, FQNEAQ (reference sequence). The CDR3 contains 14 residues. Deletions cut 0 bases from V and 5 bases from J, with 10 bases between. CDR3 nucleotides: TGTGCCAGCAGCTTAGCTCGGGGAAGGACTGAAGCTTTCTTT. Protein sequence: CASSLARGRTEAFF.

In its sample, this clonotype was seen once. The chain is built from TRBV20-1 and TRBJ2-1, with D possibly being TRBD1 (7 bases). Trimming took off 2 bases at V and 8 bases at J, with 13 bases between the two ends. Germline V lookup: CDR1 DFQATT, CDR2 SNEGSKA (reference sequence). The CDR3 has 13 amino acids. CDR3 nucleotide sequence: TGCAGTGCTAGATGGAGGGGGCGGTATGAGCAGTTCTTC. Translating it yields CSARWRGRYEQFF.

The chain combines TRBV6-6 with TRBJ2-7; 11 nucleotides match TRBD1. Unmatched junction bases numbered 0, after V lost 0 bases and J lost 5 bases. CDR1 and CDR2 from the germline V gene are MNHNY and SVGAGI (reference sequence). The CDR3 consists of 14 residues. CDR3 in amino acids: CASSYSGQGDEQYF. The CDR3 region has the DNA TGTGCCAGCAGTTACTCGGGACAGGGGGACGAGCAGTACTTC.

V usage is TRBV5-1 and J usage is TRBJ1-2, with 9 bases identical to TRBD1. The CDR3 loop spans 15 amino acids. CDR1 SGHRS and CDR2 YFSETQ come from the germline V gene. With 6 bases clipped from V and 7 bases from J, the junction kept 13 bases outside the gene matches. CDR3 in DNA: TGCGCCAGCAAACGTTGGGACAGGGACGAGGCTGGCTACACCTTC. Protein sequence: CASKRWDRDEAGYTF.

Only one count was recorded for this clonotype. The chain combines TRBV19 with TRBJ1-5; D may be TRBD1 (6 bases). Germline V gene sequence: CDR1 LNHDA, CDR2 SQIVND (reference sequence). The CDR3 totals 14 residues. Trimming took off 8 bases at V and 3 bases at J, with 14 bases between the two ends. The CDR3 DNA reads as TGTGCCAGTCTCGCAGGGGTCAACAATCAGCCCCAGCATTTT. Amino acids: CASLAGVNNQPQHF.

The genes are TRBV6-5 and TRBJ2-3, with D maybe TRBD2 (5 bases). The ends were cut back, 2 bases at V and 3 bases at J, with 6 bases in the middle. The CDR3 spans 13 residues. The germline V gene encodes CDR1 MNHEY and CDR2 SVGAGI. CDR3 residues: CASSYRDTDTQYF. The CDR3 DNA is TGTGCCAGCAGTTACCGGGATACAGATACGCAGTATTTT.

The V call is TRBV13, the J call TRBJ1-5; D perhaps matches TRBD1 (6 bases). This CDR3 contains 15 residues. From germline, CDR1 is PRHDT and CDR2 FYEKMQ (reference sequence). V shed 0 bases and J shed 1 base, with 7 bases lying between them. The CDR3 loop is CASSLGRGSNQPQHF. CDR3 in DNA: TGTGCCAGCAGCTTAGGTAGGGGGAGCAATCAGCCCCAGCATTTT.

The gene calls are TRBV20-1 and TRBJ2-3; 10 nucleotides align to TRBD1. Germline CDR1 DFQATT, CDR2 SNEGSKA (reference sequence). J gave up 4 bases and V 5 bases, and 3 bases lay outside the gene matches. This CDR3 comprises 13 residues. The CDR3 reads CSADRGRADTQYF. CDR3 bases: TGCAGTGCTGACAGGGGGCGGGCAGATACGCAGTATTTT.

CDR3 residues: CASSQDPRNEQFF. The CDR3 DNA follows: TGTGCCAGCAGCCAAGATCCTAGGAATGAGCAGTTCTTC. This rearrangement joins TRBV3-1 to TRBJ2-1, with D unresolved. Germline CDR1 is LGHDT and CDR2 is YNNKEL (reference sequence). Trimming shortened V by 0 bases and J by 7 bases, and 7 bases separated the two germline ends. There are 13 residues in the CDR3.

The chain links TRBV7-9 to TRBJ1-2; D gene unclear. V dropped 3 bases and J dropped 7 bases, with 12 bases sitting between them. This CDR3 is 13 amino acids long. Germline V gene lookup returns CDR1 SEHNR and CDR2 FQNEAQ (reference sequence). CDR3: CASSFSDRAGYTF. The CDR3 DNA follows: TGTGCCAGCAGCTTTTCCGATCGGGCTGGCTACACCTTC.